What follows are 11 T cell receptor beta chains derived from one specimen sequenced in a study of Tregs in tolerant kidney transplant recipients. Only in-frame clones appear in the TCRdb table, and some are missing; sequencing was by immunoSEQ multiplex PCR. The table has roughly 250,000 clones, about four fifths seen once; the top ten hold less than 0.75%. Sequencing was done on a sample of CD4+ T cells from blood. Receptors were obtained from a human donor in good health.

The gene calls are TRBV5-4 and TRBJ2-1; the D gene is possibly TRBD1 (5 bases). Germline CDR1 and CDR2: SGHNT and YYREEE (reference sequence). Between the trimmed V and J ends, which lost 0 bases and 8 bases, there was a span of 12 bases. This CDR3 spans 14 amino acids. DNA of the CDR3: TGTGCCAGCAGCTTGGCCAAGTGGGGCGATGAGCAGTTCTTC. Translated, it gives CASSLAKWGDEQFF.

This chain uses TRBV6-5 with TRBJ1-1, with D unresolved. This CDR3 comprises 15 residues. V was shortened by 6 bases and J by 1 base, with 15 bases between the two germline ends. From germline, CDR1 is MNHEY and CDR2 SVGAGI. CDR3 in DNA: TGTGCCAGCAGGTACACACCCCAACGGAACACTGAAGCTTTCTTT. This translates into CASRYTPQRNTEAFF.

This chain uses TRBV15 with TRBJ1-1; no clear D gene. The CDR3 loop spans 14 amino acids. Trimming took 0 bases from V and 1 from J, leaving 6 bases between them. CDR1 is LNHNV and CDR2 is YYDKDF in the germline V gene (reference sequence). The CDR3 bases are TGTGCCACCAGCAGAGATCCCCAGAACACTGAAGCTTTCTTT. This sequence encodes CATSRDPQNTEAFF.

This sequence joins TRBV9 and TRBJ2-5, with 7 bases aligning to TRBD1. This CDR3 contains 14 residues. CDR1 and CDR2 from the germline V gene are SGDLS and YYNGEE. V shed 5 bases, J shed 4 bases, and the junction held 8 bases outside the gene matches. The CDR3 coding sequence is TGTGCCAGCAGTCGTAATTCAGGGGGAGAGACCCAGTACTTC. Amino acid sequence: CASSRNSGGETQYF.

The V and J genes are TRBV6-5 and TRBJ1-3; no definite D call. Per germline, CDR1 MNHEY and CDR2 SVGAGI. This CDR3 is 16 amino acids long. V was cut by 2 bases and J by 3 bases, with 14 bases left in between. This CDR3 reads CASSYGLGEDGNTIYF. CDR3 in DNA: TGTGCCAGCAGTTACGGCCTTGGGGAGGATGGAAACACCATATATTTT.

The chain uses TRBV9 and TRBJ1-3, with TRBD1 as a possible D gene (5 bases). The CDR3 length is 16 residues. Germline lookup yields CDR1 SGDLS and CDR2 YYNGEE. The V gene lost 4 bases and the J gene lost 0 bases, with 14 bases spanning the gap. The CDR3 DNA reads TGTGCCAGCAGCCCCCGACCCGGGACCTCTGGAAACACCATATATTTT. It encodes CASSPRPGTSGNTIYF.

The chain couples TRBV5-1 to TRBJ2-3; 13 nucleotides agree with TRBD2. This CDR3 comprises 17 residues. V shed 4 bases and J 3 bases; nucleotides not matched to a gene: 8. The germline gives CDR1 SGHRS, CDR2 YFSETQ. The CDR3: CASSANSGLAGTDTQYF. In DNA, the CDR3 is TGCGCCAGCAGCGCGAATTCGGGACTAGCGGGAACAGATACGCAGTATTTT. Full variable domain (remainder filled in from reference TRBV5-1 and TRBJ2-3): KAGVTQTPRYLIKTRGQQVTLSCSPISGHRSVSWYQQTPGQGLQFLFEYFSETQRNKGNFPGRFSGRQFSNSRSEMNVSTLELGDSALYLCASSANSGLAGTDTQYFGPGTRLTVL.

This chain links TRBV5-1 with TRBJ1-2; a weak D match, TRBD1 (6 bases). The CDR3 is 15 amino acids. With 0 bases removed from V and 8 bases from J, the gap between germline ends came to 17 bases. From germline, CDR1 is SGHRS and CDR2 YFSETQ. CDR3 region: CASSLGQDRSRGYTF. CDR3 bases: TGCGCCAGCAGCTTGGGACAGGATCGAAGTAGGGGCTACACCTTC.

This chain uses TRBV18 with TRBJ1-1; D is unresolved. CDR3 length: 17 residues. The ends were cut back, 6 bases at V and 3 bases at J, with 23 bases in the middle. In germline, CDR1 is KGHSH, CDR2 LQKENI. The CDR3 region is CASSERVLALEDTEAFF. The CDR3 DNA follows: TGTGCCAGCTCCGAGCGGGTTTTGGCGCTGGAGGACACTGAAGCTTTCTTT.

V is TRBV10-3 and J is TRBJ2-1; no clear D. V lost 2 bases and J 7 bases, leaving 15 bases between the germline ends. In germline, CDR1 is ENHRY, CDR2 SYGVKD. CDR3 length equals 15 residues. CDR3 sequence reads: CAISEPSGGRNEQFF. DNA for the CDR3: TGTGCCATCAGTGAGCCCAGTGGTGGGCGGAATGAGCAGTTCTTC.

V and J are TRBV21-1 and TRBJ2-3; TRBD2, as called in the table, went unchecked against the DNA. TRBV21-1 counts as a pseudogene. The CDR3 loop spans 13 amino acids. CDR3 sequence reads: CASSKALKDTQYF. CDR3 nucleotide sequence: TGTGCCAGCAGCAAAGCGCTAAAAGATACGCAGTATTTT.